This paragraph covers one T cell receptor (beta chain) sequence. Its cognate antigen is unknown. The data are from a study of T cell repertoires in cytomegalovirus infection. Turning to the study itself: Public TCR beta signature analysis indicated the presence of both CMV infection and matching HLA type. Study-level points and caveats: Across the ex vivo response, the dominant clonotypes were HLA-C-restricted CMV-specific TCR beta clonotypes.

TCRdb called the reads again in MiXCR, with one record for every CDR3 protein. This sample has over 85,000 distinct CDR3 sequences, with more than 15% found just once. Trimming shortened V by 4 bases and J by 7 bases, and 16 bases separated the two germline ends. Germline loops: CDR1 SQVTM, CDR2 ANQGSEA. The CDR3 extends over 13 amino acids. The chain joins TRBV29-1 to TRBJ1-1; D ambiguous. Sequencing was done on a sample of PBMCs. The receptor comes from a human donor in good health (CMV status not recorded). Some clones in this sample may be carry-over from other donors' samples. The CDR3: CSVGQMLVGEAFF. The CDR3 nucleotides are TGCAGCGTTGGGCAAATGTTGGTTGGTGAAGCTTTCTTT. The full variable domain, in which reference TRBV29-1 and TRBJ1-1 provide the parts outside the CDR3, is SAVISQKPSRDICQRGTSLTIQCQVDSQVTMMFWYRQQPGQSLTLIATANQGSEATYESGFVIDKFPISRPNLTFSTLTVSNMSPEDSSIYLCSVGQMLVGEAFFGQGTRLTVV.